Given below is one TCR beta chain in context. Profiling relied on immunoSEQ multiplex PCR, and the TCRdb table lists in-frame clones only, not all of them. The sample includes 85,000 to 95,000 clones, 76% of them seen just once. This entry is derived from a study of blood T cell repertoires in COVID-19. Germline V CDR1 and CDR2: SQVTM, ANQGSEA. The CDR3 runs 12 residues. The V and J ends lost 6 bases and 7 bases respectively, with 15 bases between them. The TCR comes from a man between 65 and 79 years old with acute or convalescent COVID-19. Sequencing was done on a sample of peripheral blood. The chain employs TRBV29-1 and TRBJ1-1; D remains ambiguous. The CDR3 bases are TGCAGCGTCGAAACAGAGTACATTGAAGCTTTCTTT. Translated, it gives CSVETEYIEAFF.